This T cell receptor beta chain was identified during a study of post-analysis software for immune sequencing data. Each TCR beta cDNA library carried unique molecular identifiers. TCRdb re-analysed the PCR reads in MiXCR, keeping a single row per CDR3 protein. The sample yields roughly 580,000 distinct CDR3 sequences, around 40% seen once. Sequencing was done on a sample of blood. The receptor comes from a girl under 18 with multiple sclerosis.

The chain's CDR3 is CASSLWDSNQPQHF. DNA of the CDR3: TGTGCCAGCAGCTTATGGGATAGCAATCAGCCCCAGCATTTT. The genes are TRBV7-9 and TRBJ1-5; D remains ambiguous. Trimming removed 2 bases at V and 0 bases at J, with 5 bases between. Per germline, CDR1 SEHNR and CDR2 FQNEAQ (reference sequence). This CDR3 has 14 amino acids.